Listed below are T cell receptor beta chains from one sample, sequenced in a study of T cell repertoires in cytomegalovirus infection. One entry per CDR3 protein results from TCRdb running MiXCR on the reads. The profile shows 350,000 to 400,000 distinct CDR3 sequences, nearly 35% of them singletons. These receptors' antigens are unknown. Sample: cultured PBMCs, taken from culture after CMV antigen stimulation. The receptors come from a human donor in good health (CMV status not recorded). Some clones in this sample may be carry-over from other donors' samples. Both conserved end residues are part of each CDR3. D genes are given only for firm matches. Expanded clones are given a class, and other clones once, few, many or no size at all.

TRBV27	-	-	TRBJ1-2	CASHHTGNAYGYTF	TGTGCCAGCCACCATACGGGCAACGCCTATGGCTACACCTTC
TRBV7-9	TRBD1	many	TRBJ2-2	CASSGGTGGLAGELFF	TGTGCCAGCAGCGGTGGGACAGGGGGCCTCGCCGGGGAGCTGTTTTTT
TRBV6-1	-	few	TRBJ2-1	CASSPSNRAYNEQFF	TGTGCCAGCAGCCCCAGTAATAGGGCCTACAATGAGCAGTTCTTC
TRBV19	-	few	TRBJ1-1	CASSIPRLDGINTEAFF	TGTGCCAGTAGCATCCCTCGACTTGACGGAATCAACACTGAAGCTTTCTTT
TRBV14	-	few	TRBJ1-1	CASSPRLGENTEAFF	TGTGCCAGCAGCCCCCGGTTGGGGGAGAACACTGAAGCTTTCTTT
TRBV6-6	-	-	TRBJ1-2	CASSPRTGNKPLYTF	TGTGCCAGCAGCCCTCGAACAGGGAATAAGCCCCTCTACACCTTC
TRBV19	TRBD1	once	TRBJ2-1	CASSNDRVEFF	TGTGCCAGTAGTAACGACAGGGTGGAATTCTTC
TRBV7-8	TRBD1	few	TRBJ1-1	CASSHNRGRAEAFF	TGTGCCAGCAGCCACAACAGGGGGAGGGCTGAAGCTTTCTTT
TRBV5-1	-	-	TRBJ2-3	CASSLKRGSSTDTQYF	TGCGCCAGCAGCCTCAAACGGGGTAGCAGCACAGATACGCAGTATTTT
TRBV20-1	TRBD2	-	TRBJ2-1	CSARRLAGGYNEQFF	TGCAGTGCTCGTCGACTAGCGGGAGGCTACAATGAGCAGTTCTTC
TRBV6-1	TRBD1	-	TRBJ2-1	CASRGQFGHYNEQFF	TGTGCCAGCAGGGGACAGTTCGGGCACTACAATGAGCAGTTCTTC
TRBV6-5	-	few	TRBJ1-1	CASSYSTVNTEAFF	TGTGCCAGCAGTTACTCGACAGTGAACACTGAAGCTTTCTTT
TRBV19	-	few	TRBJ1-4	CASSRTQTTNEKLFF	TGTGCCAGTAGTAGAACTCAGACGACTAATGAAAAACTGTTTTTT
TRBV20-1	-	-	TRBJ1-1	CSGGGLTYTEAFF	TGCAGTGGGGGGGGGCTTACTTACACTGAAGCTTTCTTT
TRBV7-2	-	many	TRBJ1-3	CASSSLHGSGNTIYF	TGTGCCAGCAGCTCCCTCCATGGGTCTGGAAACACCATATATTTT
TRBV7-3	-	-	TRBJ2-1	CASSLKGGRPLSSYNEQFF	TGTGCCAGCAGCTTAAAGGGGGGGAGGCCTCTTAGCTCCTACAATGAGCAGTTCTTC
TRBV12-3/TRBV12-4	-	many	TRBJ1-1	CASSLEGRGNTEAFF	TGTGCCAGCAGTTTAGAAGGCAGGGGGAACACTGAAGCTTTCTTT
TRBV27	TRBD1	-	TRBJ2-3	CASTPETGSTDTQYF	TGTGCCAGCACACCCGAGACAGGGAGCACAGATACGCAGTATTTT
TRBV12-3/TRBV12-4	-	-	TRBJ2-1	CASSLSGRTDEQFF	TGTGCCAGCAGTTTATCGGGACGAACAGATGAGCAGTTCTTC
TRBV20-1	TRBD2	few	TRBJ2-7	CSARVHPGRVSEQYF	TGCAGTGCTAGAGTTCACCCCGGGAGGGTTAGTGAGCAGTACTTC
TRBV4-1	-	many	TRBJ2-3	CASSQGRDPSRTDTQYF	TGCGCCAGCAGCCAAGGACGGGACCCATCCCGCACAGATACGCAGTATTTT
TRBV6-4	-	few	TRBJ2-3	CASSDTGQSTDTQYF	TGTGCCAGCAGTGATACGGGCCAAAGCACAGATACGCAGTATTTT
TRBV19	TRBD1	-	TRBJ2-3	CASSIRDSSTDTQYF	TGTGCCAGTAGTATCAGGGACAGCAGCACAGATACGCAGTATTTT
TRBV6-2/TRBV6-3	-	-	TRBJ1-1	CASSTPRNAFF	TGTGCCAGCAGTACACCCCGGAACGCTTTCTTT
TRBV7-8	-	few	TRBJ2-7	CASSLGGGPYEQYF	TGTGCCAGCAGCTTAGGTGGCGGTCCCTACGAGCAGTACTTC
TRBV20-1	TRBD1	-	TRBJ1-2	CSARDPLDRVRGYTF	TGCAGTGCTAGAGACCCCTTAGACAGGGTCAGAGGCTACACCTTC
TRBV7-2	TRBD2	many	TRBJ2-7	CASSPTSGAYEQYF	TGTGCCAGCAGCCCCACTAGCGGGGCCTACGAGCAGTACTTC
TRBV20-1	-	-	TRBJ2-3	CSAVGRLTDTQYF	TGCAGTGCCGTGGGCCGCCTCACAGATACGCAGTATTTT
TRBV11-2	-	-	TRBJ1-1	CASSRGGGRLTEAFF	TGTGCCAGCAGCCGGGGCGGGGGGCGGCTCACTGAAGCTTTCTTT
TRBV4-3	TRBD2	-	TRBJ2-2	CASSLGLAGVAGELFF	TGCGCCAGCAGCCTAGGACTAGCGGGAGTAGCCGGGGAGCTGTTTTTT
TRBV20-1	TRBD2	many	TRBJ2-1	CSARAITSGRGDEQFF	TGCAGTGCTAGAGCTATAACTAGCGGGAGGGGGGATGAGCAGTTCTTC
TRBV7-2	-	few	TRBJ2-3	CASTNTDTQYF	TGTGCCAGCACCAACACAGATACGCAGTATTTT
TRBV7-8	-	few	TRBJ1-6	CASSSLQKTYNSPLHF	TGTGCCAGCAGCTCCCTTCAAAAGACCTATAATTCACCCCTCCACTTT
TRBV25-1	-	few	TRBJ1-1	CASRRDLGTEAFF	TGTGCCAGCAGGAGGGATTTGGGCACTGAAGCTTTCTTT
TRBV7-6	-	many	TRBJ1-1	CASSLWVNTEAFF	TGTGCCAGCAGCTTGTGGGTGAACACTGAAGCTTTCTTT
TRBV6-2/TRBV6-3	TRBD2	-	TRBJ2-1	CASSRQTSGRATNEQFF	TGTGCCAGCAGCCGCCAGACTAGCGGGAGGGCCACGAATGAGCAGTTCTTC
TRBV7-2	-	many	TRBJ2-5	CASSLGGPMKTQYF	TGTGCCAGCAGCTTAGGGGGCCCGATGAAGACCCAGTACTTC
TRBV28	TRBD2	few	TRBJ2-7	CASTPGGGISYEQYF	TGTGCCAGCACCCCCGGGGGGGGAATCTCCTACGAGCAGTACTTC
TRBV7-6	-	many	TRBJ2-5	CASSSRGVLRSQETQYF	TGTGCCAGCAGCTCCCGCGGGGTCTTACGATCGCAAGAGACCCAGTACTTC
TRBV27	TRBD2	few	TRBJ2-1	CASNLGLAGVNEQFF	TGTGCCAGCAACCTGGGACTAGCGGGAGTCAATGAGCAGTTCTTC
TRBV10-3	-	-	TRBJ2-3	CAILRPNPDTQYF	TGTGCCATTCTGAGGCCGAACCCAGATACGCAGTATTTT
TRBV7-2	-	-	TRBJ2-7	CASSRLLNYEQYF	TGTGCCAGCAGCCGCCTCTTAAACTACGAGCAGTACTTC
TRBV11-3	TRBD2	-	TRBJ2-1	CASSGRGGGRAYNEQFF	TGTGCCAGCAGCGGAAGAGGTGGCGGGAGAGCCTACAATGAGCAGTTCTTC
TRBV7-8	-	many	TRBJ2-1	CASSSRGGAEQFF	TGTGCCAGCAGTTCCAGGGGGGGGGCTGAGCAGTTCTTC
TRBV12-3/TRBV12-4	TRBD1	few	TRBJ1-5	CASSGTGLQPQHF	TGTGCCAGCAGTGGGACAGGGCTTCAGCCCCAGCATTTT
TRBV7-9	-	few	TRBJ1-1	CASSLGPGTTDAEAFF	TGTGCCAGCAGCTTAGGGCCCGGGACAACGGACGCTGAAGCTTTCTTT
TRBV10-3	-	-	TRBJ1-1	CAISVGTDTEAFF	TGTGCCATCAGTGTGGGGACGGACACTGAAGCTTTCTTT
TRBV29-1	-	-	TRBJ2-5	CSVTGTTRETQYF	TGCAGCGTCACCGGGACCACGAGAGAGACCCAGTACTTC
TRBV9	-	-	TRBJ1-1	CASSVSPLRNTEAFF	TGTGCCAGCAGCGTATCACCCCTAAGGAACACTGAAGCTTTCTTT
TRBV6-2/TRBV6-3	-	-	TRBJ1-1	CASSWFILAEAFF	TGTGCCAGCAGTTGGTTTATACTCGCTGAAGCTTTCTTT